The present TCR beta chain was sequenced within a study of blood T cells in healthy people across ages. The use of a sample-barcoded 5' primer and a J-beta primer mix characterized a second PCR of 7 to 11 cycles. Each CDR3 protein gets one entry after TCRdb re-called the 5' RACE reads with MiXCR. The data contain about 1.6 million distinct CDR3 sequences, roughly a third of them singletons. This clonotype occurred a few times. CDR1 is MGHRA and CDR2 is YSYEKL in the germline V gene. The V gene lost 2 bases and the J gene lost 6 bases, with 8 bases spanning the gap. The CDR3 sequence is 13 residues long.

The genes are TRBV4-1 and TRBJ2-1; D unclear. Material: blood. The TCR sequence derives from a woman younger than 45 in good health. CDR3 DNA sequence: TGCGCCAGCAGCCAACGTCTCCCCAATGAGCAGTTCTTC. It translates to CASSQRLPNEQFF.